These T cell receptor beta chains were read from a single sample in a study of blood T cell repertoires in COVID-19. The assay was immunoSEQ multiplex PCR, and TCRdb's table has in-frame clones only and misses some. Here the sample spans roughly 50,000 clones, approximately 90% being singletons. The sequencing sample was made of peripheral blood. Every receptor here comes from a man aged 50-60 years with acute or convalescent COVID-19. Both conserved end residues are part of each CDR3. A D gene is named only where the DNA matches it firmly. Only part of the rows carry a size: once, few, many, or a class if the clone is expanded.

>TRBJ1-2|NA|NA|TRBV5-1
TGCGCCAGCAGCTTGTCGGACAGCCTAAGCGGCTACACCTTC
CASSLSDSLSGYTF
>TRBJ2-3|TRBD1|NA|TRBV24-1
TGTGCCACCAAAAGACGGCCGGGACAGGGTACAGATACGCAGTATTTT
CATKRRPGQGTDTQYF
>TRBJ2-2|TRBD1|NA|TRBV19
TGTGCCAGTAGTGTTAACAGGGGAGAGGCCGGGGAGCTGTTTTTT
CASSVNRGEAGELFF
>TRBJ2-7|NA|once|TRBV6-5
TGTGCCAGCACCGTGACAGGGACTAGTTTGGTCGAGCAGTACTTC
CASTVTGTSLVEQYF
>TRBJ1-2|NA|few|TRBV10-3
TGTGCCACACTACAGGGTCTTAACTATGGCTACACCTTC
CATLQGLNYGYTF
>TRBJ1-6|NA|NA|TRBV6-6
TGTGCCAGCAGTCGGGACTGGGGGGTCGGGAGCTATAATTCACCCCTCCACTTT
CASSRDWGVGSYNSPLHF
>TRBJ1-6|NA|NA|TRBV28
TGTGCCAGCAGTTCTACCGGGACATCTTGGATTTCACCCCTCCACTTT
CASSSTGTSWISPLHF
>TRBJ1-2|TRBD1|once|TRBV5-6
TGTGCCAGCAGCCCCCTAACAGGGGGCTATGGCTACACCTTC
CASSPLTGGYGYTF
>TRBJ2-5|TRBD2|NA|TRBV10-1
TGCGCCAGCAGTGAGGATAGCGGGAGGACGGAGACCCAGTACTTC
CASSEDSGRTETQYF
>TRBJ2-1|NA|NA|TRBV6-2/TRBV6-3
TGTGCCAGCAGCCAGATCACAGGGAAGAATGAGCAGTTCTTC
CASSQITGKNEQFF
>TRBJ2-1|TRBD1|NA|TRBV19
TGTGCCAGTAGTATCCGGACAGGGGGGAGACACAATGAGCAGTTCTTC
CASSIRTGGRHNEQFF
>TRBJ2-1|NA|NA|TRBV9
TGTGCCAGCAGCGTAGATTTAGGATCCCAGGCTGAGCAGTTCTTC
CASSVDLGSQAEQFF
>TRBJ2-5|NA|NA|TRBV19
TGTGCCAGTAGTACACCGACCCTGAGGGAGACCCAGTACTTC
CASSTPTLRETQYF
>TRBJ2-2|NA|NA|TRBV6-5
TGTGCCAGCAGACTGTCCGGGGGTAACGGGGAGCTGTTTTTT
CASRLSGGNGELFF
>TRBJ2-5|TRBD2|once|TRBV5-4
TGTGCCAGCAGCATGGGACTAGCGGGAGGAGAGACCCAGTACTTC
CASSMGLAGGETQYF
>TRBJ2-1|TRBD2|NA|TRBV15
TGTGCCACCAGCACACTAGCGGGAGCAGGGGGCAATGAGCAGTTCTTC
CATSTLAGAGGNEQFF
>TRBJ2-5|TRBD1|NA|TRBV6-6
TGTGCCAGCAGTTACCCCAGGGACAGGACTGAAGAGACCCAGTACTTC
CASSYPRDRTEETQYF
>TRBJ2-1|TRBD2|NA|TRBV10-3
TGTGCCATCAGTGAGTCCCCCAGGGGGGGGACTAGCGGGAGAGAGCAGTTCTTC
CAISESPRGGTSGREQFF
>TRBJ2-5|NA|once|TRBV5-6
TGTGCCAGCAGCTTGTTTGGGGGAGGAGAGACCCAGTACTTC
CASSLFGGGETQYF
>TRBJ1-4|TRBD1|NA|TRBV5-1
TGCGCCAGCAGGGCGCAGGGGGCAGCTAATGAAAAACTGTTTTTT
CASRAQGAANEKLFF
>TRBJ2-2|TRBD2|once|TRBV5-4
TGTGCCAGCACAATGGGACTAGAAAACACCGGGGAGCTGTTTTTT
CASTMGLENTGELFF
>TRBJ1-5|TRBD1|NA|TRBV6-5
TGTGCCAGCAGCGCAGGGGGTGTTTTTCAGCCCCAGCATTTT
CASSAGGVFQPQHF
>TRBJ1-2|NA|once|TRBV6-5
TGTGCCAGCAGTTACTCGACTGAGGCCTATGGCTACACCTTC
CASSYSTEAYGYTF